What follows are 26 T cell receptor beta chains derived from one specimen sequenced in a study of shared clonotypes between healthy human individuals. Here immunoSEQ multiplex PCR was the method, and the copy in TCRdb shows in-frame clones only, minus some. The sample gives 2 million to 3 million clones, more than 85% of which show up once; roughly 0.39% is in the top ten. The sequencing sample was made of naive CD4+ T cells from PBMCs. Subset described: CD45RA+ positively selected. These receptors originate from a man between 18 and 35 years old in good health. Some clones in this sample may be carry-over from other donors' samples.

This sequence joins TRBV30 and TRBJ1-5; D may be TRBD1 (5 bases). CDR1 is GTSNPN and CDR2 is SVGIG in the germline V gene (reference sequence). The V gene lost 0 bases and the J gene lost 0 bases, with 12 bases spanning the gap. CDR3 length: 16 residues. The CDR3 is CAWSVAWGASNQPQHF. CDR3 DNA sequence: TGTGCCTGGAGTGTAGCGTGGGGCGCTAGCAATCAGCCCCAGCATTTT. Supplemented by reference TRBV30 and TRBJ1-5, the full variable domain reads SQTIHQWPATLVQPVGSPLSLECTVEGTSNPNLYWYRQAAGRGLQLLFYSVGIGQISSEVPQNLSASRPQDRQFILSSKKLLLSDSGFYLCAWSVAWGASNQPQHFGDGTRLSIL.

CDR3 nucleotide sequence: TGTGCCTGGAGTGTACAAGGGGTACGGCGCAATCAGCCCCAGCATTTT. Translation gives CAWSVQGVRRNQPQHF. The gene calls are TRBV30 and TRBJ1-5, with D possibly matching TRBD1 (5 bases). The V gene lost 0 bases and the J gene lost 2 bases, with 14 bases spanning the gap. The CDR3 runs 16 residues. Germline-derived CDR1 and CDR2 are GTSNPN and SVGIG (reference sequence).

CDR3 DNA sequence: TGTGCCAGCAGCTTGGCGTCTACCCCGCACCTCTCCTACAATGAGCAGTTCTTC. It encodes CASSLASTPHLSYNEQFF. The chain carries TRBV5-6 and TRBJ2-1, with D unresolved. The germline V and J ends were trimmed by 0 bases and 0 bases, with 16 bases remaining between them. The CDR3 consists of 18 residues. Germline-derived CDR1 and CDR2 are SGHDT and YYEEEE. Full variable domain (outside the CDR3, taken from reference TRBV5-6 and TRBJ2-1): DAGVTQSPTHLIKTRGQQVTLRCSPKSGHDTVSWYQQALGQGPQFIFQYYEEEERQRGNFPDRFSGHQFPNYSSELNVNALLLGDSALYLCASSLASTPHLSYNEQFFGPGTRLTVL.

A single count supports this clone. The V call is TRBV5-1, the J call TRBJ2-1, with D unresolved. CDR3 size: 14 residues. V was clipped by 4 bases and J by 12 bases, with 20 bases between them. Looked up from germline, CDR1 is SGHRS and CDR2 is YFSETQ. The CDR3 is CASSISTVGQGQFF. The CDR3 DNA reads as TGCGCCAGCAGCATCTCGACGGTGGGCCAAGGGCAGTTCTTC.

The rearrangement joins TRBV2 to TRBJ2-3, with TRBD2 matching 8 bases. CDR3 length: 14 amino acids. Germline CDR1 SNHLY, CDR2 FYNNEI. Unmatched junction bases numbered 4, after V lost 4 bases and J lost 4 bases. CDR3 DNA sequence: TGTGCCAGCAGTGCAAACGGGAGGGCAGATACGCAGTATTTT. Its protein is CASSANGRADTQYF.

V usage is TRBV4-1 and J usage is TRBJ2-5; a weak D match, TRBD2 (5 bases). The J call could be wrong; TRBJ2-7 is a better fit for the DNA end. This CDR3 is built from 16 residues. Germline values: CDR1 MGHRA, CDR2 YSYEKL. The CDR3 here is CASSHSKGGSTYEQYF. The CDR3 region has the DNA TGCGCCAGCAGCCATAGCAAAGGAGGATCGACCTACGAGCAGTACTTC.

This sequence joins TRBV29-1 and TRBJ2-1; D uncertain. The germline V and J ends were trimmed by 3 bases and 3 bases, with 6 bases remaining between them. The CDR3 runs to 12 residues. Germline values: CDR1 SQVTM, CDR2 ANQGSEA. The CDR3 spells CSVDRNYNEQFF. CDR3 in DNA: TGCAGCGTTGACAGAAACTACAATGAGCAGTTCTTC.

The rearrangement uses TRBV5-1 and TRBJ2-5; 9 nucleotides agree with TRBD2. V dropped 2 bases and J dropped 5; count of bases not matched to a gene: 10. The germline gives CDR1 SGHRS, CDR2 YFSETQ. The CDR3 contains 16 residues. For the CDR3, the DNA is TGCGCCAGCAGCTTCGGTGGCGGGAGGGCCGGGGAGACCCAGTACTTC. Amino acid sequence: CASSFGGGRAGETQYF.

The genes are TRBV28 and TRBJ1-2, with 7 bases that match TRBD1. The CDR3 has 14 amino acids. Germline CDR1 MDHEN, CDR2 SYDVKM. The junction had 5 bases not matched to a gene; V was cut back by 5 bases and J by 2 bases. CDR3 sequence reads: CASSLLRGNYGYTF. The CDR3 bases are TGTGCCAGCAGTCTCCTCAGGGGGAACTATGGCTACACCTTC.

This rearrangement joins TRBV27 to TRBJ2-3; TRBD2 might be the D (6 bases). This CDR3 comprises 17 residues. The germline gives CDR1 MNHEY, CDR2 SMNVEV (reference sequence). The V and J ends lost 8 bases and 3 bases respectively, with 24 bases between them. The CDR3 DNA reads TGTGCCAGCTACCCCCGGATCGGGGCGGGACTGACAGATACGCAGTATTTT. Protein: CASYPRIGAGLTDTQYF.

This clone was recorded only once. The rearrangement joins TRBV5-5 to TRBJ2-7, with 8 bases lining up with TRBD2. Germline lookup yields CDR1 SGHKS and CDR2 YYEKEE (reference sequence). Germline trimming cut 4 bases from V and 1 base from J; bases unmatched to any gene: 7. This CDR3 is built from 15 residues. Here the CDR3 reads CASSPRTSISYEQYF. CDR3 DNA: TGTGCCAGCAGCCCGAGGACTAGCATTTCCTACGAGCAGTACTTC.

Details on this clone: Additional DNA sequences in this sample encode the identical CDR3. CDR3 in DNA: TGTGCCAGCAGTTACCAGGGCGAGCAGTACTTC. Encoded protein: CASSYQGEQYF. The chain recombines TRBV2 with TRBJ2-7; the D gene is possibly TRBD1 (5 bases). The CDR3 length is 11 residues. Germline assignment: CDR1 SNHLY and CDR2 FYNNEI. V shed 5 bases and J shed 6 bases, with 8 bases lying between them.

The count of this clone is one. The chain recombines TRBV7-2 with TRBJ2-5; TRBD2 matches 11 bases. V dropped 0 bases and J dropped 5; count of bases not matched to a gene: 5. Germline CDR1 is SGHTA and CDR2 is FQGNSA. The CDR3 totals 16 residues. The DNA of the CDR3 is TGTGCCAGCAGCTTAGCTAGCGGGAGGGCCGGGGAGACCCAGTACTTC. It yields the protein CASSLASGRAGETQYF. The variable domain in full, completed from reference TRBV7-2 and TRBJ2-5, reads GAGVSQSPSNKVTEKGKDVELRCDPISGHTALYWYRQSLGQGLEFLIYFQGNSAPDKSGLPSDRFSAERTGGSVSTLTIQRTQQEDSAVYLCASSLASGRAGETQYFGPGTRLLVL.

The gene calls are TRBV30 and TRBJ2-2; 9 bases align to TRBD1. CDR1 GTSNPN and CDR2 SVGIG come from the germline V gene (reference sequence). The CDR3 consists of 17 residues. The V segment lost 3 bases and the J segment 0 bases; nucleotides outside the gene matches: 8. The CDR3 DNA sequence: TGTGCCTGGAGCAGGGACAGGGCACCCGCGAACACCGGGGAGCTGTTTTTT. It is translated as CAWSRDRAPANTGELFF. Together with reference TRBV30 and TRBJ2-2, the CDR3 gives the full variable domain: SQTIHQWPATLVQPVGSPLSLECTVEGTSNPNLYWYRQAAGRGLQLLFYSVGIGQISSEVPQNLSASRPQDRQFILSSKKLLLSDSGFYLCAWSRDRAPANTGELFFGEGSRLTVL.

With regard to this clone: The same CDR3 arises from other DNA sequences in this sample as well. V gene TRBV7-9 combines with J gene TRBJ2-7, with D maybe TRBD2 (5 bases). This CDR3 region has 12 residues. The germline gives CDR1 SEHNR, CDR2 FQNEAQ (reference sequence). V was clipped by 1 base and J by 4 bases, with 5 bases between them. The CDR3 here is CASSLGEYEQYF. The CDR3 DNA is TGTGCCAGCAGCTTAGGGGAGTACGAGCAGTACTTC. The variable domain in full, completed from reference TRBV7-9 and TRBJ2-7, reads DTGVSQNPRHKITKRGQNVTFRCDPISEHNRLYWYRQTLGQGPEFLTYFQNEAQLEKSRLLSDRFSAERPKGSFSTLEIQRTEQGDSAMYLCASSLGEYEQYFGPGTRLTVT.

The chain employs TRBV28 and TRBJ1-5, with unresolved D. This CDR3 has 14 residues. Germline-derived CDR1 and CDR2 are MDHEN and SYDVKM. V was cut by 5 bases and J by 3 bases, with 11 bases left in between. The CDR3 spells CASSGGLYNQPQHF. The DNA of the CDR3 is TGTGCCAGCAGTGGCGGGCTTTACAATCAGCCCCAGCATTTT.

J is TRBJ2-2 and V is TRBV14; D gene ambiguous. The CDR3 runs 14 residues. The V and J ends lost 4 bases and 5 bases respectively, with 11 bases between them. Germline values: CDR1 SGHDN, CDR2 FVKESK. CDR3 nucleotides: TGTGCCAGCAGCCGAGCAGCGTATACCGGGGAGCTGTTTTTT. Its protein product is CASSRAAYTGELFF.

This clone appeared a single time. The chain has TRBV6-5 and TRBJ2-7; perhaps TRBD1 as D (6 bases). Trimming cost V 6 bases and J 3 bases, with 15 bases left between them. This CDR3 region has 14 residues. Germline V CDR1 and CDR2: MNHEY, SVGAGI. The CDR3 loop reads CASRPRQGYYEQYF. CDR3 DNA: TGTGCCAGCAGGCCTAGGCAGGGGTACTACGAGCAGTACTTC.

This sequence joins TRBV7-2 and TRBJ2-1; a possible D gene is TRBD2 (6 bases). The germline CDR1 and CDR2 sequences are SGHTA and FQGNSA. V lost 1 base and J 7 bases, leaving 14 bases between the germline ends. The CDR3 has 15 amino acids. The chain's CDR3 is CASSLGIGAGNEQFF. In DNA form, the CDR3 reads TGTGCCAGCAGCTTAGGAATTGGGGCGGGGAATGAGCAGTTCTTC. Combining the CDR3 with reference TRBV7-2 and TRBJ2-1 gives the whole variable domain GAGVSQSPSNKVTEKGKDVELRCDPISGHTALYWYRQSLGQGLEFLIYFQGNSAPDKSGLPSDRFSAERTGGSVSTLTIQRTQQEDSAVYLCASSLGIGAGNEQFFGPGTRLTVL.

This rearrangement joins TRBV7-2 to TRBJ2-1; 13 positions match TRBD2. Losses at the gene ends were 3 bases for V and 12 bases for J; bases not matched to a gene: 17. The V gene's germline CDR1 is SGHTA and CDR2 FQGNSA. The CDR3 runs to 18 residues. The CDR3 nucleotides are TGTGCCAGCAGCTTGACTAGTCCGTTGCGGACTAGCGGGAGCCCGCAGTTCTTC. It codes for CASSLTSPLRTSGSPQFF.

The chain recombines TRBV7-8 with TRBJ2-3; perhaps TRBD1 as D (5 bases). Germline V lookup: CDR1 SGHVS, CDR2 FQNEAQ. V lost 2 bases to trimming and J lost 0 bases, with 12 bases between them. This CDR3 spans 16 amino acids. The CDR3 DNA is TGTGCCAGCAGCTTACGCAGGGTTCCCAGCACAGATACGCAGTATTTT. Amino acids: CASSLRRVPSTDTQYF.

The gene calls are TRBV5-1 and TRBJ1-2, with 7 positions matching TRBD1. There are 14 residues in the CDR3. After removal of 3 bases from V and 3 bases from J, the junction contained 5 bases not matched to a gene. CDR1 and CDR2 (germline): SGHRS, YFSETQ. CDR3 coding DNA: TGCGCCAGCAGCTCGTATCAGGGGGACTATGGCTACACCTTC. Translation: CASSSYQGDYGYTF.

The V and J genes are TRBV2 and TRBJ2-6; tentative D call: TRBD2 (5 bases). Looked up from germline, CDR1 is SNHLY and CDR2 is FYNNEI. The V end lost 6 bases, the J end lost 0 bases, and 15 bases lay between the germline ends. The CDR3 is 17 residues long. CDR3: CASRKTRDDSGANVLTF. CDR3 in DNA: TGTGCCAGCAGGAAAACACGGGATGACTCTGGGGCCAACGTCCTGACTTTC.

This chain uses TRBV2 with TRBJ1-5; TRBD1 is a possible D gene (5 bases). Germline CDR1 and CDR2: SNHLY and FYNNEI. The V end lost 8 bases, the J end lost 4 bases, and 18 bases lay between the germline ends. This CDR3 is built from 15 residues. CDR3 bases: TGTGCCAGCGGGCCCCTAAAGGGGTTTAATCAGCCCCAGCATTTT. Its protein is CASGPLKGFNQPQHF.

The chain employs TRBV28 and TRBJ2-3; tentative D call: TRBD2 (5 bases). Trimming shortened V by 4 bases and J by 4 bases, and 12 bases separated the two germline ends. The CDR3 is 14 residues long. Germline lookup yields CDR1 MDHEN and CDR2 SYDVKM. The CDR3 sequence is CASSWRARADTQYF. CDR3 sequence (DNA): TGTGCCAGCAGTTGGCGGGCTCGGGCAGATACGCAGTATTTT.

The chain uses TRBV2 and TRBJ2-7, with a weak D call TRBD1 (5 bases). CDR1 and CDR2 (germline): SNHLY, FYNNEI. The CDR3 contains 12 residues. V was clipped by 7 bases and J by 6 bases, with 13 bases between them. The CDR3 loop reads CASIQGGSEQYF. The CDR3 DNA follows: TGTGCCAGCATCCAGGGCGGCAGCGAGCAGTACTTC.